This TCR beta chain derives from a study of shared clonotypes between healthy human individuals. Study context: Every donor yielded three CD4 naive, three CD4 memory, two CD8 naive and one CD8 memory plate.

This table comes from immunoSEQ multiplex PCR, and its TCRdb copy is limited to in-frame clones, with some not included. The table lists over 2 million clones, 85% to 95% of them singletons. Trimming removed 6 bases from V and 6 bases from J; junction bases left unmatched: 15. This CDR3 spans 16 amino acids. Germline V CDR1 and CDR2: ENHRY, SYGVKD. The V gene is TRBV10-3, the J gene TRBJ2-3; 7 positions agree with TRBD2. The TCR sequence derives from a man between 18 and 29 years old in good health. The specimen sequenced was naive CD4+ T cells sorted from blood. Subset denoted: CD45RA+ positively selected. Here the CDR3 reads CAIRPSGLSTQDTQYF. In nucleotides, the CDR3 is TGTGCCATCAGGCCTAGCGGCCTGTCGACGCAGGATACGCAGTATTTT.